This T cell receptor beta chain comes out of a study of cytomegalovirus exposure and HLA in healthy donors. Study-wide background: Prior work identified more than 90 million unique TCR beta sequences in 150 million to 200 million T cells. Study-wide results and limits: Near-uniform donor sequencing depth was presumed by presence/absence analyses.

The V segment lost 0 bases and the J segment 2 bases; nucleotides outside the gene matches: 2. CDR1 and CDR2 (germline): LGHNA, YNFKEQ. The CDR3 contains 17 residues. The PCR contained 60 Vbeta and 13 Jbeta primers. The method was immunoSEQ multiplex PCR; TCRdb's version includes in-frame clones alone and lacks a portion of them. The table gives 140,000 to 150,000 clones; the top ten clones make up approximately 0.88% of it. For this clone: Antigen specificity is unknown.

The sample consisted of PBMCs. The chain employs TRBV4-2 and TRBJ2-3; TRBD2 aligns across 13 bases. The source of this sequence is a male donor in good health and CMV-seronegative. DNA of the CDR3: TGTGCCAGCAGCCAAGAAGGACTAGCGGGGGACACAGATACGCAGTATTTT. This gives the protein CASSQEGLAGDTDTQYF.